The clone carrying this T cell receptor beta chain showed up many times. The antigen is undetermined. These data come from a study of T-cell reconstitution after alpha-beta-depleted transplantation in children. The TCRbeta library was prepared with unique molecular identifiers. TCRdb recomputed calls from the PCR reads with MiXCR, one row per CDR3 protein. The table lists under 300,000 distinct CDR3 sequences, 11% of them singletons. CDR1 is SGHNT, CDR2 YYREEE, per germline (reference sequence). The CDR3 runs to 15 residues. Trimming cost V 2 bases and J 1 base, with 12 bases left between them. Findings of the study overall: The high TCRbeta diversity at day 60 in some patients came from surviving recipient T cells and thymic progenitors. Several hundred expanded graft clones reportedly were the source of alpha-beta T cells about two months after transplant. Newly produced T cells mostly accounted for T-cell counts and diversity one year post-transplant.

The V and J genes are TRBV5-4 and TRBJ2-5, with D perhaps TRBD1 (5 bases). The TCR originated in a male patient between 2 and 15 years old who had a stem cell transplant for chronic granulomatous disease, so the T cells may come from the graft donor. The input for sequencing was peripheral blood, taken 180 days after TCRalphabeta/CD19-depleted stem cell transplant. CDR3 DNA: TGTGCCAGCAGCTTAGATTGGCAGGGCCAAGAGACCCAGTACTTC. The encoded protein is CASSLDWQGQETQYF.